This passage covers 21 T cell receptor beta chains from one sample sequenced in a study of T cell repertoires in cytomegalovirus infection. A single record per CDR3 protein comes from TCRdb applying MiXCR to the reads. The sample consists of 50,000 or so distinct CDR3 sequences, about 18% of them appearing once. Their specific antigens are unknown. The sample was CD8+ T cells from cultured PBMCs, taken from culture after CMV antigen stimulation. These receptors came from a human donor in good health (CMV status not recorded). Some clones in this sample may be carry-over from other donors' samples.

This chain connects TRBV27 to TRBJ2-7; TRBD1 aligns across 8 bases. The CDR3 sequence is 15 residues long. CDR1 MNHEY and CDR2 SMNVEV come from the germline V gene (reference sequence). Trimming took 4 bases from V and 2 from J; bases not matched to a gene: 7. The CDR3 region is CASSYGQGWTYEQYF. The CDR3 DNA reads TGTGCCAGCAGTTACGGACAGGGTTGGACCTACGAGCAGTACTTC.

This clonotype was seen a few times. The V call is TRBV7-9, the J call TRBJ1-1, with 9 nucleotides matching TRBD1. The V gene end was trimmed by 6 bases and the J gene end by 3 bases; junction bases not matched to a gene: 11. The CDR3 loop spans 16 amino acids. Per the germline V gene, CDR1 is SEHNR and CDR2 is FQNEAQ (reference sequence). The CDR3 bases are TGTGCCAGCAGGCCGACAGGGGGAGGAAGGGACACTGAAGCTTTCTTT. It translates to CASRPTGGGRDTEAFF.

The genes are TRBV12-5 and TRBJ1-4; D unresolved. The germline CDR1 and CDR2 sequences are LGHNT and FRNRAP. The CDR3 totals 13 residues. Between the trimmed V and J ends, which lost 4 bases and 3 bases, there was a span of 6 bases. The CDR3 protein is CASGSSPNEKLFF. The CDR3 nucleotides are TGTGCTAGTGGTTCGAGCCCTAATGAAAAACTGTTTTTT.

V is TRBV7-9 and J is TRBJ1-5; D is unclear. The CDR3 is made up of 13 amino acids. In germline, CDR1 is SEHNR, CDR2 FQNEAQ (reference sequence). Trimming took 5 bases from V and 10 from J, leaving 15 bases between them. CDR3 protein: CASSPIEEDPQHF. CDR3 DNA sequence: TGTGCCAGCAGCCCTATAGAGGAAGATCCCCAGCATTTT. The variable domain in full, completed from reference TRBV7-9 and TRBJ1-5, reads DTGVSQNPRHKITKRGQNVTFRCDPISEHNRLYWYRQTLGQGPEFLTYFQNEAQLEKSRLLSDRFSAERPKGSFSTLEIQRTEQGDSAMYLCASSPIEEDPQHFGDGTRLSIL.

CDR3 nucleotides: TGTGCCAGCAGCTTAGGAAGGGAGGGCTACACCTTC. It specifies CASSLGREGYTF. This chain connects TRBV7-2 to TRBJ1-2; D gene ambiguous. There are 12 residues in the CDR3. With 1 base removed from V and 8 bases from J, the gap between germline ends came to 8 bases. The germline gives CDR1 SGHTA, CDR2 FQGNSA. The full variable domain, completed using reference TRBV7-2 and TRBJ1-2, is GAGVSQSPSNKVTEKGKDVELRCDPISGHTALYWYRQSLGQGLEFLIYFQGNSAPDKSGLPSDRFSAERTGGSVSTLTIQRTQQEDSAVYLCASSLGREGYTFGSGTRLTVV.

V gene TRBV7-2 combines with J gene TRBJ2-7; 10 nucleotides align to TRBD1. The germline V gene encodes CDR1 SGHTA and CDR2 FQGNSA. The length of the CDR3 is 16 residues. Trimming at V came to 5 bases and at J to 1 base, leaving 8 bases not matched to a gene. The CDR3 is CASSPTRQGASYEQYF. CDR3 sequence (DNA): TGTGCCAGCAGCCCTACTAGACAGGGGGCGTCCTACGAGCAGTACTTC. The variable domain in full, with the rest retrieved from reference TRBV7-2 and TRBJ2-7, is GAGVSQSPSNKVTEKGKDVELRCDPISGHTALYWYRQSLGQGLEFLIYFQGNSAPDKSGLPSDRFSAERTGGSVSTLTIQRTQQEDSAVYLCASSPTRQGASYEQYFGPGTRLTVT.

This clonotype was counted between two and nine times. The chain carries TRBV7-4 and TRBJ1-2; 8 nucleotides align to TRBD1. Germline values: CDR1 SGHVT, CDR2 SQSDAQ. The CDR3 extends over 16 amino acids. The junction had 10 bases not matched to a gene; V was cut back by 4 bases and J by 3 bases. In DNA, the CDR3 is TGTGCCAGCAGCTGGGTTCAGACAGGGGCGGACTATGGCTACACCTTC. Its protein is CASSWVQTGADYGYTF. The complete variable domain, with remaining parts taken from reference TRBV7-4 and TRBJ1-2, reads GAGVSQSPRYKVAKRGRDVALRCDSISGHVTLYWYRQTLGQGSEVLTYSQSDAQRDKSGRPSGRFSAERPERSVSTLKIQRTEQGDSAVYLCASSWVQTGADYGYTFGSGTRLTVV.

This clonotype appeared many times. The chain carries TRBV27 and TRBJ1-6, with D tentatively TRBD1 (5 bases). The CDR3 loop spans 14 amino acids. Germline CDR1 and CDR2: MNHEY and SMNVEV (reference sequence). Trimming removed 5 bases at V and 7 bases at J, with 12 bases between. CDR3 sequence reads: CASSLEGWNSPLHF. The CDR3 nucleotides are TGTGCCAGCAGTCTCGAGGGGTGGAATTCACCCCTCCACTTT.

This chain uses TRBV7-2 with TRBJ2-7, with TRBD1 matching 8 bases. The germline V gene encodes CDR1 SGHTA and CDR2 FQGNSA. This CDR3 comprises 15 residues. V shed 4 bases, J shed 2 bases, and the junction held 7 bases outside the gene matches. In nucleotides, the CDR3 is TGTGCCAGCAGCTACGGACAGGGAGTAGCCTACGAGCAGTACTTC. The encoded protein is CASSYGQGVAYEQYF.

The rearrangement joins TRBV7-9 to TRBJ2-5; D is possibly TRBD1 or TRBD2 (6 bases each). Germline-derived CDR1 and CDR2 are SEHNR and FQNEAQ (reference sequence). This CDR3 has 15 residues. Trimming shortened V by 9 bases and J by 0 bases, and 17 bases separated the two germline ends. The CDR3, as DNA: TGTGCCAGAAACGGGCGGGGACACCACCAAGAGACCCAGTACTTC. Translating it yields CARNGRGHHQETQYF.

V usage is TRBV7-2 and J usage is TRBJ1-2; D remains unclear. The germline CDR1 and CDR2 sequences are SGHTA and FQGNSA. The ends were cut back, 4 bases at V and 3 bases at J, with 15 bases in the middle. The CDR3 has 15 amino acids. As DNA, the CDR3 is TGTGCCAGCAGCTATATAGGAGCGTCTGACTATGGCTACACCTTC. It specifies CASSYIGASDYGYTF.

V gene TRBV28 combines with J gene TRBJ2-4; 7 bases line up with TRBD1. J was trimmed by 1 base and V by 6 bases; bases with no gene match: 6. CDR3 length: 15 residues. In germline, CDR1 is MDHEN, CDR2 SYDVKM. Written as DNA, the CDR3 is TGTGCCAGCAGCCAAACAGGGGACGCCAAAAACATTCAGTACTTC. Amino acid sequence: CASSQTGDAKNIQYF.

Ten or more counts support this clonotype. The genes are TRBV7-2 and TRBJ1-6, with TRBD1 as a possible D gene (5 bases). Trimming removed 5 bases at V and 13 bases at J, with 24 bases between. This CDR3 contains 16 residues. Looked up from germline, CDR1 is SGHTA and CDR2 is FQGNSA. For the CDR3, the DNA is TGTGCCAGCAGCCAAACGGGGGGGAGGGTCACATCGCCCCTCCACTTT. Protein: CASSQTGGRVTSPLHF.

This chain connects TRBV5-1 to TRBJ2-7, with D uncertain. CDR1 and CDR2 (germline): SGHRS, YFSETQ. The CDR3 sequence is 19 residues long. V lost 5 bases and J lost 5, with 32 bases in between. DNA of the CDR3: TGCGCCAGCAGTTTTAGGGTTCTATCGTCGGTCCCCCGAGGCCACGAGCAGTACTTC. Translation gives CASSFRVLSSVPRGHEQYF.

V and J are TRBV15 and TRBJ2-7, with a possible D match to TRBD2 (5 bases). V was clipped by 4 bases and J by 5 bases, with 12 bases between them. This CDR3 has 13 amino acids. Germline V gene sequence: CDR1 LNHNV, CDR2 YYDKDF (reference sequence). This CDR3 is CATSKYGVNEQYF. CDR3 DNA: TGTGCCACCAGCAAGTACGGGGTCAACGAGCAGTACTTC.

This clonotype was detected ten times or more. The chain employs TRBV5-6 and TRBJ2-7; no reliable D call. In germline, CDR1 is SGHDT, CDR2 YYEEEE. V was shortened by 0 bases and J by 5 bases, with 12 bases between the two germline ends. This CDR3 has 14 amino acids. The CDR3 region is CASSLGFGNHEQYF. DNA of the CDR3: TGTGCCAGCAGCTTGGGGTTTGGGAACCACGAGCAGTACTTC.

This clonotype has a handful of counts. This chain uses TRBV7-2 with TRBJ2-2; D may be TRBD1 (6 bases). Trimming removed 5 bases at V and 4 bases at J, with 14 bases between. Germline CDR1 SGHTA, CDR2 FQGNSA. The CDR3 runs to 15 residues. The CDR3: CASSGWTETTGELFF. CDR3 nucleotides: TGTGCCAGCAGCGGATGGACAGAGACCACCGGGGAGCTGTTTTTT.

The V gene is TRBV7-8, the J gene TRBJ2-7, with D possibly matching TRBD2 (6 bases). This CDR3 has 16 residues. V gave up 6 bases and J gave up 7 bases, with 25 bases separating them. Germline CDR1 SGHVS, CDR2 FQNEAQ. CDR3 bases: TGTGCCAGCAGATCCAGGGACTTCTCACTACTGGGGGAGCAGTACTTC. Protein: CASRSRDFSLLGEQYF.

This chain uses TRBV15 with TRBJ2-3; a weak D match, TRBD2 (6 bases). Germline V gives CDR1 LNHNV, CDR2 YYDKDF (reference sequence). The V gene lost 0 bases and the J gene lost 1 base, with 14 bases spanning the gap. CDR3 size: 17 residues. CDR3 nucleotide sequence: TGTGCCACCAGCAGAGATCAGAATAGCGGTCGCACAGATACGCAGTATTTT. It translates to CATSRDQNSGRTDTQYF.

There are a few counts of this clonotype. The rearrangement joins TRBV7-2 to TRBJ2-3, with D perhaps matching TRBD2 (5 bases). Germline V gene data show CDR1 as SGHTA and CDR2 as FQGNSA. The CDR3 loop spans 15 amino acids. V was clipped by 5 bases and J by 5 bases, with 17 bases between them. The DNA of the CDR3 is TGTGCCAGCAGCCCCCCCGGGGTCAGGAGAGATACGCAGTATTTT. This translates into CASSPPGVRRDTQYF. Supplemented by reference TRBV7-2 and TRBJ2-3, the full variable domain reads GAGVSQSPSNKVTEKGKDVELRCDPISGHTALYWYRQSLGQGLEFLIYFQGNSAPDKSGLPSDRFSAERTGGSVSTLTIQRTQQEDSAVYLCASSPPGVRRDTQYFGPGTRLTVL.

In its sample, this clonotype was seen a few times. The chain has TRBV12-3 or TRBV12-4 and TRBJ1-2, with 8 bases matching TRBD1. The CDR3 runs 15 residues. The V and J ends lost 4 bases and 2 bases, in that order; junction bases with no gene match: 6. The CDR3 protein is CASSSSGQANYGYTF. The CDR3 DNA is TGTGCCAGCAGTTCATCGGGACAGGCGAACTATGGCTACACCTTC.